This TCR beta chain was sequenced for a study of long-term antiretroviral therapy in people with HIV (dated 2022 in TCRdb). Looking at the study overall: The earliest samples were collected about a decade before the 2015 WHO recommendation for immediate ART, when ART was typically delayed until CD4 counts fell. Whether ART initiation and durable HIV suppression were associated with changes in peripheral blood TRB repertoire composition and diversity was tested in a retrospective serial study. A total of fewer than 250 cryopreserved PBMC samples came from around 30 adults with confirmed HIV infection and were collected serially over a mean of about six years (range 1-12). About 40% of the roughly 30 participants with HIV were female. No cross-contamination during QIAcube processing was shown when test extractions of a monoclonal T-cell line were performed alongside fewer than 35 polyclonal samples. The investigation overall reported the following: Because PBMC availability was limited, only the TCR beta chain was sequenced, with no alpha chain pairing. Expanded TRB clones identified before ART initiation dominated the repertoire at all time points, although this dominance fluctuated and declined in many PLHIV after ART. The samples span the years 2004 to 2017, and the ART regimens used may be less effective than current regimens. CDR3 length ranges in HIV repertoires were narrower than in controls, and network structure suggested an antigen-experienced repertoire with only a slight naive shift after ART. Starting ART was linked to a significant rise in TRB diversity, yet even with long-term ART the diversity remained significantly lower than in transplant donor controls. Because cell numbers in pre-ART samples were limited, unsorted PBMC were profiled instead of sorted CD4+ and CD8+ T cells. Inferences about post-ART repertoire changes are limited because no data were available on ART adherence, viral resistance or therapy changes.

Turning to this clone: This receptor's antigen is unknown. No much larger clone exists at a distance of one base, and base qualities are not known.

The immunoSEQ hsTCRB v3.0 assay was used at survey level resolution for TRB variable region sequencing. The target sequencing depth for TRB was roughly 40,000-50,000 T-cell genomes per sample. An Illumina MiSeq with a v3 150-cycle kit was used to sequence the pooled TRB libraries. Concerning the study's data processing: Repertoire analysis ran in R within a reproducible Nextflow workflow covering QC, data transformation and analysis. LymphoSeq2, an R package for exploring AIRR-Seq data, was used to implement custom analyses. A handful of samples that yielded fewer than 5000 total TRB sequences were excluded, so that around 190 HIV repertoires were analyzed. Of the approximately 190 retained HIV repertoires, 59 were collected before and roughly 130 after ART initiation. Each repertoire was downsampled to 5000 TRB nucleotide sequences, and summary statistics were averaged across 100 downsampling iterations. TRB sequences were retained for analysis only if CDR3 regions of at least seven amino acids were present. Two measures captured diversity: a Shannon entropy-derived clonality score and the Gini coefficient. In the repertoire networks, any two of the top 5000 CDR3 amino acid sequences were linked whenever the two sequences differed by an edit distance of one. GLIPH2 predicted antigen specificity groups and MHC restriction for TRB CDR3 amino acid sequences. CDR3 amino acid sequences were matched against VDJdb and McPAS-TCR to flag known CMV, EBV, HIV or tissue antigen associations. Pre-ART, post-ART and control groups were compared with Wilcoxon signed-rank tests and Holm-Bonferroni correction. The table was pulled from immuneACCESS by TCRdb, which kept in-frame rearrangements only. Such tables lose some clones; where checked, under half of the loss comes from unresolved V genes, and the rest has no known cause. That table supplies the V and J calls and clone size; D and trimming were determined from the DNA. A total of 25,000 to 40,000 clones appear in this sample, about 98% of them only once. The ten top clones hold under 2.5% of the sample.

Participants were included only if at least one PBMC sample before ART initiation and at least two post-ART samples were available. Treatment was received in the United States of America by all participants with HIV. Before DNA extraction, cryopreserved samples of about 0.95-10 million PBMC were thawed and washed. At the time of the earliest PBMC sample, participants with HIV were aged between roughly 23 and 60 years. PBMC samples from each participant spanned 1-4 timepoints before ART initiation and 2-8 timepoints after ART initiation, with a median of 7 samples. For every participant, serial HIV viral load, CD4+ T-cell count, ART history and demographic data were obtained. Using a Qiagen kit on a QIAcube, genomic DNA was extracted from unsorted PBMC, with samples processed in batches of 12. The germline V gene provides CDR1 SGHTA and CDR2 FQGNSA. From cysteine to phenylalanine, the CDR3 is 13 amino acids long. Only the CDR3 DNA stays, 39 bases, in frame from base 1. V is reduced by 5 bases and J by 5 bases, leaving a spacing of 11 bases between them.

The chain couples TRBV7-2 to TRBJ2-3, with the D segment identity uncertain. Sequenced here: unsorted PBMCs, sampled 7.6 years after starting antiretroviral therapy. The receptor was derived from a man aged 25 to 40 with HIV. The CDR3 here reads CASSPVHRDTQYF. The sequenced DNA: TGTGCCAGCAGCCCAGTTCATCGAGATACGCAGTATTTT.